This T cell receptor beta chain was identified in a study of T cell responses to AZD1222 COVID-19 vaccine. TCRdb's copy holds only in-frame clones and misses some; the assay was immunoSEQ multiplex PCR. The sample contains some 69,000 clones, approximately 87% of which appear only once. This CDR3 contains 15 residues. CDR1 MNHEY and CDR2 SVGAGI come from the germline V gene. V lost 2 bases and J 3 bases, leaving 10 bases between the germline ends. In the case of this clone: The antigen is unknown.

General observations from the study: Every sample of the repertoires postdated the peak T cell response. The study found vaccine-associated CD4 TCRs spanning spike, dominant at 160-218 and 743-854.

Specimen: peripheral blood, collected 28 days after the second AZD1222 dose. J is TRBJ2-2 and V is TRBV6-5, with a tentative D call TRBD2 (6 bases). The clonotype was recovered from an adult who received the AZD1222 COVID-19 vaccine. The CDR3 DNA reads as TGTGCCAGCAGTTACGGTTGGGGGGACACCGGGGAGCTGTTTTTT. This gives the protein CASSYGWGDTGELFF.